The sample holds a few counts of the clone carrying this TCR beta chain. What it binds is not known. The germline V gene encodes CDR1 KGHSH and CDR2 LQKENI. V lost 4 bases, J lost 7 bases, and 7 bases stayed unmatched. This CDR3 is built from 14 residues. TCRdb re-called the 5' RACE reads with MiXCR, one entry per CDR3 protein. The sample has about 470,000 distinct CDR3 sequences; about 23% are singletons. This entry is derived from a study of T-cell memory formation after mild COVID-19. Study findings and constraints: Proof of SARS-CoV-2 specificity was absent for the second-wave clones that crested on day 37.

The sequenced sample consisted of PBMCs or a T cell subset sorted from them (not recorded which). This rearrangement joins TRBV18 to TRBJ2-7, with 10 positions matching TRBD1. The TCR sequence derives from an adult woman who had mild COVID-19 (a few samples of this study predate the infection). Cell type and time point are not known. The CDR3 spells CASSLDRGPGEQYF. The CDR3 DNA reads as TGTGCCAGCTCACTAGACAGGGGGCCTGGAGAGCAGTACTTC. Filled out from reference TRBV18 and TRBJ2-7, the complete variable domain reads NAGVMQNPRHLVRRRGQEARLRCSPMKGHSHVYWYRQLPEEGLKFMVYLQKENIIDESGMPKERFSAEFPKEGPSILRIQQVVRGDSAAYFCASSLDRGPGEQYFGPGTRLTVT.